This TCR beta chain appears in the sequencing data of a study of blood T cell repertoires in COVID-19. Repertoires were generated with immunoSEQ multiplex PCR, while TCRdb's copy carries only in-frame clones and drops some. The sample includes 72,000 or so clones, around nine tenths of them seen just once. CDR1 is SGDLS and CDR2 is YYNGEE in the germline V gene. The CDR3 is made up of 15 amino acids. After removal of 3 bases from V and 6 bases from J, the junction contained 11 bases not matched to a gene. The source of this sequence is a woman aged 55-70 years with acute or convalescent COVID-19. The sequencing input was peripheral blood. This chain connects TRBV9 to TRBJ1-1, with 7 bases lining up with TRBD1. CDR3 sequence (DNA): TGTGCCAGCAGCGCTTTAGGGGGCGCGGGATCTGAAGCTTTCTTT. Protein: CASSALGGAGSEAFF.